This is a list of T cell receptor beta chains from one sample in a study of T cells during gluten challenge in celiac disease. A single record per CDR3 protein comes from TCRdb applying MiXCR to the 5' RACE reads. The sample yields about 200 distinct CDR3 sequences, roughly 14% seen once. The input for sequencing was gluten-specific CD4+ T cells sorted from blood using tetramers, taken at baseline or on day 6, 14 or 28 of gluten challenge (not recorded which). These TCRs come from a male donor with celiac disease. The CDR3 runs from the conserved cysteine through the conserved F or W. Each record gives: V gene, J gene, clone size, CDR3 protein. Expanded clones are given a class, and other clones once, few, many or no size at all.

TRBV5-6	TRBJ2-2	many	CASSFAVTGELFF
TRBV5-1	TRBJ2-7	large	CASSILAGLWGYEQYF
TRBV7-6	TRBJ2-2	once	CASSPTPLGTCRELFF
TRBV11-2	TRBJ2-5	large	CASSQTAQETQYF
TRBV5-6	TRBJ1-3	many	CASSWTVGNTIYF
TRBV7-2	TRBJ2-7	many	CASSSPPPGQGFPYEQYF
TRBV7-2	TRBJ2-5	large	CASSLRVLETQYF
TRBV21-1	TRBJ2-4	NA	CASSKSGLAKNIQYF
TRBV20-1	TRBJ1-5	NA	CSAKKQWDQHQHF
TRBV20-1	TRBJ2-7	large	CSAYTGGDSYEQYF
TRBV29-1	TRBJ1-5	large	CSAGQGYNQPQHF
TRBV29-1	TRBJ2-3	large	CSVGVVSTDTQYF
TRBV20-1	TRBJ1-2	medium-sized	CSATQQGDYGYTF
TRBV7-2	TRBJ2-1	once	CASSLWVAGGHEQFF
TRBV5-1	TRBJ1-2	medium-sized	CASSFTGDPYYGYTF
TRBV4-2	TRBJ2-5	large	CASSRVAGGMYQETQYF
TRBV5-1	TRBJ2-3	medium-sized	CASSIRQTDTQYF
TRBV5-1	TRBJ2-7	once	CASSLGTATYEQYF
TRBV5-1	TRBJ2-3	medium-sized	CASSFGGAYTDTQYF
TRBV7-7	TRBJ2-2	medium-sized	CASTSPPRGTGELFF
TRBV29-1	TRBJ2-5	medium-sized	CSVGSWGETQYF
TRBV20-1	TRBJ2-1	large	CSARYERGGFYNEQFF
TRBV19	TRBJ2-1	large	CASKPTGMSYNEQFF
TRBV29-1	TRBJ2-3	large	CSVGSALTDTQYF
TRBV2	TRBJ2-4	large	CASSLLAGVWQNIQYF
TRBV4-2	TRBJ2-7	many	CASSPPGQGENEQYF
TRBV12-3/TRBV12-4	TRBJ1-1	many	CASSGRRSTEAFF
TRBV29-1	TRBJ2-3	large	CSVAVLAGGPTDTQYF
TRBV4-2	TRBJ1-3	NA	CASSQRQGNTIYF
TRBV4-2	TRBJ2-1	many	CASSLGTSDIGEQFF
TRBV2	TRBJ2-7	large	CAIGRNEQYF
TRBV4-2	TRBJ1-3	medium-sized	CASSLRNFGNTIYF
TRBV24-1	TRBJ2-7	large	CATSDSGKPYEQYF
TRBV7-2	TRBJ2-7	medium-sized	CASSLRASGGHEQYF
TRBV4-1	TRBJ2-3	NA	CASSHAQPSTDTQYF
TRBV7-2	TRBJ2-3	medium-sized	CASSLRVGGGDTQYF
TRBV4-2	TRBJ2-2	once	CASSPWTSGNTGELFFF
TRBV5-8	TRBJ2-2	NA	CASSFTGELFF
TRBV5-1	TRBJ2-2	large	CASSMAGPNTGELFF
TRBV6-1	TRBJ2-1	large	CASSEPFIGGNEQFF
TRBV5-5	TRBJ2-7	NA	CASSLRAGVLPYEQYF
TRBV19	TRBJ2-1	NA	CASSTYSGGSSYNEQFF
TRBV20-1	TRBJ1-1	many	CSAFQGGDTEAFF
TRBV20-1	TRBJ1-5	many	CSAATGGEIQPQHF
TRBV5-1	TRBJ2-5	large	CASSTGLAGAETQYF
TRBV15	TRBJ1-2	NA	CATSRDSDANYGYTF
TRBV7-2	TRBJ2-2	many	CASSPFFGGELFF
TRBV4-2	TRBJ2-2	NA	CASQDPVTSGRAGELFF